The entry below gives a single TCR beta chain sequence along with its context. A few counts support this clone. This receptor's antigen is unknown. One base away there is no much larger clone; base qualities are not given. The CDR3 regions of human TCRbeta chains were analyzed by immunosequencing. In the paper's pipeline: Repertoire TCRs were checked for matches against a reference library of SARS-CoV-2-specific TCRs that had been generated using the MIRA antigen-specificity platform. Breadth was defined as the fraction of unique TCRs that were SARS-CoV-2-associated. Depth was defined as the fraction of total T cells that were SARS-CoV-2-associated. Using the MIRA data, each spike-specific TCR was mapped to the spike region that the TCR reacts to and placed in a CD4 or CD8 class. Log10-transformed breadth and depth values were compared by one-way ANOVA with Sidak's multiple comparisons tests. Held by TCRdb, this immuneACCESS table contains in-frame sequences only and omits some clones. Under half of the omission traces to an unresolved V gene where checked; the cause of the rest is unknown. V, J and clone size derive from that table, while D and trimming were established from the DNA sequence. The sample profile shows around 120,000 clones; around 89% of them were found once. The ten biggest clones cover 6.5% to 7.5% of the sample.

The data were obtained in a study of T cell responses to AZD1222 COVID-19 vaccine (dated by TCRdb to 2020 to 2022). In terms of the full investigation: TCR sequencing covered over 230 trial participants: 200 to 210 given two doses of AZD1222 and about 26 given two doses of MenACWY control vaccine. Trial participants were enrolled by age into subgroups of 18-55, 56-69 and 70-plus years, and around 140, 26 and 57 TCR-sequenced participants, respectively, were included in these subgroups.

Overall results and qualifications from the work: Conclusions about previously exposed vaccinees are limited because only five to seven AZD1222 recipients were SARS-CoV-2 seropositive at baseline. Participants were mostly white British and included more females than males, and it was suggested by the authors that clonal diversity may have been underestimated. The 56-69-year group was small, and its depth increase did not reach significance, likely because of low power. Epitopes outside the regions mutated in the B.1.351 and B.1.1.7 variants were reportedly recognized by nearly half of the unique spike-specific TCRs. The whole spike protein was spanned by vaccine-associated CD4 TCRs, and dominant responses were seen in regions 160-218 and 743-854. After two AZD1222 doses, spike-specific TCR breadth and depth were significantly higher than at day 0 and than in MenACWY recipients. No day 14 peak-response samples were available, so repertoires were characterized only after the peak T cell response.

Germline trimming amounts to 7 bases on V and 5 bases on J, with 11 as the count of junction bases outside the gene matches. The CDR3, cysteine through phenylalanine, is 15 amino acids long. CDR3 DNA only is kept here, 45 bases in frame from base 1. CDR1 LNHDA and CDR2 SQIVND are derived from the germline V gene (reference sequence). The sample's time point label, in plain terms: about 28 days (+/-7) after the second vaccine dose. Because spike-specific TCR depth and breadth did not differ between the two schedules, AZD1222 recipients who got a second dose at roughly 4 weeks were pooled with those who got a second dose at roughly 12 weeks. Vaccinee samples came from UK trials COV001 and COV002, including a single-blind randomized controlled phase 2/3 trial of AZD1222 (ChAdOx1 nCoV-19) in healthy adults. For TCRbeta chain sequencing, PBMC samples were collected from trial participants at day 0 and at day 28 after the second dose.

The material was peripheral blood, obtained 28 days after the second AZD1222 dose. The clonotype comes from an adult who received the AZD1222 COVID-19 vaccine. This sequence uses TRBV19 and TRBJ2-7, with 10 bases in between that match TRBD1. The CDR3 reads as follows: CASTMGQGISDEQYF. The DNA sequence follows: TGTGCCAGTACCATGGGACAGGGGATTTCCGACGAGCAGTACTTC.